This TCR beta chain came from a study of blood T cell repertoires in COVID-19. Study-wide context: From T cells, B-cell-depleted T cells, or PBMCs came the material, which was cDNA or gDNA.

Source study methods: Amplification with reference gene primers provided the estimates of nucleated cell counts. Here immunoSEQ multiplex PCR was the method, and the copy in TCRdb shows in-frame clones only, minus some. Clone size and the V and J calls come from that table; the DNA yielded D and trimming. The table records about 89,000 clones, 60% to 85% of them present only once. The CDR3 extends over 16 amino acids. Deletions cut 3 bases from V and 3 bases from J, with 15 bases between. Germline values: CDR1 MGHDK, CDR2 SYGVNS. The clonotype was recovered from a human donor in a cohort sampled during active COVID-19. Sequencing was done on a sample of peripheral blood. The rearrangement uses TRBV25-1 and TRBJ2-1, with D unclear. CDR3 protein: CASSDYRLGSYNEQFF. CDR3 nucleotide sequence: TGTGCCAGCAGTGACTACCGATTGGGCAGCTACAATGAGCAGTTCTTC. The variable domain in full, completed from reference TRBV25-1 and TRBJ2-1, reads EADIYQTPRYLVIGTGKKITLECSQTMGHDKMYWYQQDPGMELHLIHYSYGVNSTEKGDLSSESTVSRIRTEHFPLTLESARPSHTSQYLCASSDYRLGSYNEQFFGPGTRLTVL.